Described below is a single T cell receptor (beta chain) sequence and its context. What it binds is unknown. The record originates from a study of T cell responses to AZD1222 COVID-19 vaccine. The study's findings and limits: There were repertoire samples only from the period after the peak T cell response. Mostly white British, mostly female donors; authors suggested clonal diversity may be underestimated. Baseline seropositives among AZD1222 recipients totaled only five or six.

Measured with immunoSEQ multiplex PCR; TCRdb has only the in-frame clones, and not every one. The data show more than 100,000 clones, around 86% seen once. Germline V lookup: CDR1 SNHLY, CDR2 FYNNEI. The CDR3 runs 13 residues. Trimming stripped 8 bases from V and 2 bases from J, with 12 bases between. Sequenced material: peripheral blood, taken on day 0 of AZD1222 vaccination. The chain has TRBV2 and TRBJ1-2; D gene unclear. This receptor was obtained from an adult in good health. Here the CDR3 reads CASVLNRNYGYTF. CDR3 sequence (DNA): TGTGCCAGCGTTCTTAATCGGAACTATGGCTACACCTTC.